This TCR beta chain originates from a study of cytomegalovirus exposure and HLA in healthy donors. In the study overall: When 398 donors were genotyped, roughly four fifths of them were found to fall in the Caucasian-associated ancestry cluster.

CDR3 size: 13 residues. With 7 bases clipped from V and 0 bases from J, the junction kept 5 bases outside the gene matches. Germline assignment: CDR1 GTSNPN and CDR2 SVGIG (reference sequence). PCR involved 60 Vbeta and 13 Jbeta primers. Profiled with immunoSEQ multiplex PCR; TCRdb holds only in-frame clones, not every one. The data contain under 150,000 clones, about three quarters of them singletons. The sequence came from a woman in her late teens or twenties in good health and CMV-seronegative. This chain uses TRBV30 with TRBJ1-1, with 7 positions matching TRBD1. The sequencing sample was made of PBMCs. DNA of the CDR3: TGTGCCTCGCCGGGACAGTTGAACACTGAAGCTTTCTTT. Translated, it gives CASPGQLNTEAFF.